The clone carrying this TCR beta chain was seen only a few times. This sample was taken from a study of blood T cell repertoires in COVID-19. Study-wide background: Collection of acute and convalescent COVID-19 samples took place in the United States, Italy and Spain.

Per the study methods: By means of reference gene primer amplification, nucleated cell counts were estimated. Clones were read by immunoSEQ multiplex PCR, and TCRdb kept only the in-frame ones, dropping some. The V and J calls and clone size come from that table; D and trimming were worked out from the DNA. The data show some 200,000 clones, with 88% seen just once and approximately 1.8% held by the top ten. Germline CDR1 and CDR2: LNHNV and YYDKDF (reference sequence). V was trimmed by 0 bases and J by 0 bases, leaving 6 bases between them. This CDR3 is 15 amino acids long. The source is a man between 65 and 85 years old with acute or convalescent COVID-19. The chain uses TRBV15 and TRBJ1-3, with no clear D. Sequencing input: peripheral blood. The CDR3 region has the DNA TGTGCCACCAGCAGAGATCCCTACTCTGGAAACACCATATATTTT. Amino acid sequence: CATSRDPYSGNTIYF. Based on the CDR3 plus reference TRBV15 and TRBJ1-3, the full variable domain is DAMVIQNPRYQVTQFGKPVTLSCSQTLNHNVMYWYQQKSSQAPKLLFHYYDKDFNNEADTPDNFQSRRPNTSFCFLDIRSPGLGDTAMYLCATSRDPYSGNTIYFGEGSWLTVV.